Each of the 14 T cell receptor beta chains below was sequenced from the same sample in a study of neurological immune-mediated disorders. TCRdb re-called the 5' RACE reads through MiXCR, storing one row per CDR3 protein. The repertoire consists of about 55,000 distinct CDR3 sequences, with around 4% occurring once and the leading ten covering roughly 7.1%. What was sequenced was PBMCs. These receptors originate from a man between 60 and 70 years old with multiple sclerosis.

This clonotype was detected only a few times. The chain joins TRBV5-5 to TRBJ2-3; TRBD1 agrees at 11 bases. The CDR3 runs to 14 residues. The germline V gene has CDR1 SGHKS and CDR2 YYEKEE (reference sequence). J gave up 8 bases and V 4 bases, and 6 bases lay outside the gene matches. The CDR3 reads CASSDPGTGGTQYF. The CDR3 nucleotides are TGTGCCAGCAGCGATCCCGGGACAGGGGGTACGCAGTATTTT. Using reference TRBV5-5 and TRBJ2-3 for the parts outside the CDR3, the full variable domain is DAGVTQSPTHLIKTRGQQVTLRCSPISGHKSVSWYQQVLGQGPQFIFQYYEKEERGRGNFPDRFSARQFPNYSSELNVNALLLGDSALYLCASSDPGTGGTQYFGPGTRLTVL.

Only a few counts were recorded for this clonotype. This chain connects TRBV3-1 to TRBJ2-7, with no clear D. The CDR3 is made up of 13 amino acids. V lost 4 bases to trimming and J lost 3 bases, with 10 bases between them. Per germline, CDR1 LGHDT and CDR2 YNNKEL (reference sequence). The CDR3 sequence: CASSRGKFYEQYF. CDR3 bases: TGTGCCAGCAGCCGTGGGAAGTTCTACGAGCAGTACTTC.

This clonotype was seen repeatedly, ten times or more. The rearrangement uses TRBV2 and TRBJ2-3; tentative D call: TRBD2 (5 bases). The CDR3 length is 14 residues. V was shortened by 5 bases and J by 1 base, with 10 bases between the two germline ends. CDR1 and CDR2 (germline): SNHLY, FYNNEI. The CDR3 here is CASSISARTDTQYF. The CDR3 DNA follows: TGTGCCAGCAGTATTAGCGCGCGCACAGATACGCAGTATTTT. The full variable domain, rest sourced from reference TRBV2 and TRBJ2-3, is EPEVTQTPSHQVTQMGQEVILRCVPISNHLYFYWYRQILGQKVEFLVSFYNNEISEKSEIFDDQFSVERPDGSNFTLKIRSTKLEDSAMYFCASSISARTDTQYFGPGTRLTVL.

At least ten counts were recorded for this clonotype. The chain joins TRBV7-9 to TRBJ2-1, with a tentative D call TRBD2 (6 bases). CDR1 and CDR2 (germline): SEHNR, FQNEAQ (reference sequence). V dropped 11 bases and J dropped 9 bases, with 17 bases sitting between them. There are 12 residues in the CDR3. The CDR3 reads CAGRIVNGEQFF. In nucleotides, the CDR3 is TGTGCCGGGAGGATTGTGAATGGTGAGCAGTTCTTC.

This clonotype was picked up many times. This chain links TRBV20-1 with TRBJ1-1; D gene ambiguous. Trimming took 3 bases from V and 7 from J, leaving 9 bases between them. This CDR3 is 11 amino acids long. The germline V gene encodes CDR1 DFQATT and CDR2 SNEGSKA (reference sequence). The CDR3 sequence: CSARKDIEAFF. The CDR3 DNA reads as TGCAGTGCTAGGAAGGATATTGAAGCTTTCTTT.

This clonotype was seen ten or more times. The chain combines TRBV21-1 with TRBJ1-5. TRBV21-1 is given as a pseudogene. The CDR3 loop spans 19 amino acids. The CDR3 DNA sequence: TGTGCCAGCAGCAAAGGGATATTAAAAGTAGGCCAGGTGATCAATCCCCAGCATTTT. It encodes CASSKGILKVGQVINPQHF.

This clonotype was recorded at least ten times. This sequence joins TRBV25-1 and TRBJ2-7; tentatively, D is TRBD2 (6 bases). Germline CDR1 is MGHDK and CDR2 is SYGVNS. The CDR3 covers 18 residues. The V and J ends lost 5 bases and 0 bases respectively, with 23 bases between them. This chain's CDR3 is CASSSGVRRGSSSYEQYF. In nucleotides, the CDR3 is TGTGCCAGCAGTTCGGGGGTTAGGAGGGGCTCGAGCTCCTACGAGCAGTACTTC.

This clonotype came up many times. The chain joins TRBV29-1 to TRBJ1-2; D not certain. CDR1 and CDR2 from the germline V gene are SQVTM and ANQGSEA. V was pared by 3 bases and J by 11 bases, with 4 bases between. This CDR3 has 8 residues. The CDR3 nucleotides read TGCAGCGTTGATGAATACACCTTC. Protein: CSVDEYTF.

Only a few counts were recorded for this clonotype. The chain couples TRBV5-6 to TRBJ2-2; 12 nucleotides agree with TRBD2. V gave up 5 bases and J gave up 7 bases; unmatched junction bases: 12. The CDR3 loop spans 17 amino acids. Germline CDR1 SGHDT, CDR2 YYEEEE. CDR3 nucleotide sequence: TGTGCCAGCAGGAGGACTAGCGGGGCCCTTGTTGTCGGGGAGCTGTTTTTT. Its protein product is CASRRTSGALVVGELFF.

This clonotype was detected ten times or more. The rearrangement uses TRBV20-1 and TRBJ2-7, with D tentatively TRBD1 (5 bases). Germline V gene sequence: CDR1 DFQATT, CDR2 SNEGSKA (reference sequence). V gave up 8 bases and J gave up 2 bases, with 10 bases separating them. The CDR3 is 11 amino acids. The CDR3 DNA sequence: TGCAGTCAGGGTAGGACCTACGAGCAGTACTTC. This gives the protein CSQGRTYEQYF.

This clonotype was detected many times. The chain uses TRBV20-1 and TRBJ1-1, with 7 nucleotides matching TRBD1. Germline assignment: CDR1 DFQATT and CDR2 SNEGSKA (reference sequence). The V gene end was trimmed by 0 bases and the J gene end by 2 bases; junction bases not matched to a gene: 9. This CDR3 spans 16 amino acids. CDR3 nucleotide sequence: TGCAGTGCTAGAGATGATACGAGGGGGCTTAACACTGAAGCTTTCTTT. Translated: CSARDDTRGLNTEAFF.

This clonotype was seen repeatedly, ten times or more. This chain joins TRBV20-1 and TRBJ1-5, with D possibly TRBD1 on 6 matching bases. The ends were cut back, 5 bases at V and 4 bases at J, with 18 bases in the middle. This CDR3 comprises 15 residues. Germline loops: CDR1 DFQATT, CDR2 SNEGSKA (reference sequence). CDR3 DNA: TGCAGTGCTGGTAGAGGGGGGGTTTGGAATCAGCCCCAGCATTTT. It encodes CSAGRGGVWNQPQHF.

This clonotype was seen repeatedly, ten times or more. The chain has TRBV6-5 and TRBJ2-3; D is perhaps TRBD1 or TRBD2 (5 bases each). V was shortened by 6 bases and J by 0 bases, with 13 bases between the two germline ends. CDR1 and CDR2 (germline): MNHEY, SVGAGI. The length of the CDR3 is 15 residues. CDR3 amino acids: CASSLGRQSTDTQYF. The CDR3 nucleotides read TGTGCCAGCAGCTTGGGACGCCAAAGCACAGATACGCAGTATTTT.

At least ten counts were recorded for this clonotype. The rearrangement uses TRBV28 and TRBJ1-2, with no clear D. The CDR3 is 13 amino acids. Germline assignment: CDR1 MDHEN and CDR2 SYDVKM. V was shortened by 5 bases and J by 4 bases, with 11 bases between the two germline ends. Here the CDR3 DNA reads TGTGCCAGCAGTCGAACAAGGGTCTATGGCTACACCTTC. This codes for CASSRTRVYGYTF.